This entry is about one TCR beta chain. This clone showed up just a few times. Its antigen is still unknown. No much larger clone is present one base from it, and per-base qualities are unavailable. These data originate in a study of cytomegalovirus exposure and HLA in healthy donors (dated by TCRdb to about 2017). The study in broad terms: In an earlier analysis of roughly 500 of the donors, less than 350 Gb of sequence data and 117 million unique TCR beta sequences from about 179 million T cells were reported. About five DR-DQ haplotypes were treated as single units for association and clustering because of strong linkage in the cohort. A later genetic analysis used genome-wide SNP genotypes for 398 of the 666 donors, treating that subset as a discovery cohort. Rather than drawing on any new phenotypic data, the later analysis identified candidate immune exposures from TCR beta sequences and the way those sequences occurred across donors. Donor age, sex, ethnicity and CMV serostatus were compiled together with the repertoire data. In a later analysis, previously published TCR beta repertoires from about 670 donors were re-analyzed and high-resolution HLA genotyping was added so that TCR occurrence patterns could be studied. An earlier analysis of around 580 of the donors used high-throughput TCR beta sequencing to judge whether each TCR beta V gene segment behaved as functional or pseudogenic. Among a few hundred genotyped donors of the cohort, an average of about 240,000 unique TCR beta nucleotide sequences were sequenced per donor, roughly 20% of them non-productive. The study profiled the T cell repertoires of under 700 subjects by immunosequencing and related them to cytomegalovirus serostatus. An early release that covered fewer than 750 HLA-typed donors contained approximately 290 gigabases of sequencing data and around 80 million unique TCR sequences. Both class I and class II loci were covered by HLA typing, at four-digit resolution. Besides the first cohort of under 700 subjects, a separate validation cohort made up of 120 or so different subjects was used. Every discovery cohort repertoire had been produced on one sequencing platform. The aim of the study was to test whether cataloging public T cell receptors could identify signatures of past pathogen exposure. High-throughput TCR immunosequencing, statistical association of individual TCRs with disease status, and machine learning were combined to predict cytomegalovirus infection status. Typing coverage varied by locus: about 629-640 donors for A, B, C, DRB1 and DQB1; 500 to 550 for DQA1; about 570 for DPA1; roughly 470 for DPB1. Of the approximately 370 genotyped donors, 75% to 85% were placed in the genetic ancestry cluster associated with self-reported Caucasian donors. Broad study findings and their caveats: Presence/absence analyses assumed roughly uniform sequencing depth across donors, an assumption that may not hold. A few of the identified cytomegalovirus-associated TCR beta chains were confirmed in vitro to be specific for cytomegalovirus antigens. According to a later genetic analysis, donors in an Asian-associated ancestry cluster had fewer N-insertions in productive TCRs than the roughly 700-donor mean. The earlier analysis of 587 of the donors excluded approximately 15 rarely observed V segments, including chromosome 9 orphons, because counts were too low. A cluster of highly shared sequence variants was judged likely to be a technical artifact of the sequencing pipeline. In a later analysis, several top co-occurrence clusters were reported to appear linked to parvovirus B19, influenza, CMV and Epstein-Barr virus. Only TCR beta chains were sequenced in this cohort, and the absence of alpha or paired-chain data limited detectable features. At a false discovery rate of 0.05, a later analysis linked around 17,000 TCR beta sequences to specific HLA alleles. In the study, approximately 150 TCR beta chains were listed as associated with cytomegalovirus. In a later analysis, most CMV-associated TCR beta chains were found to appear HLA-restricted, with HLA associations seemingly driven largely by CMV exposure. For the cohort, immune exposure information was limited to CMV serostatus. Assigning TCR associations to individual alleles was difficult when HLA alleles, especially DR and DQ, strongly co-occurred. Most TCR sequences were observed very rarely across donors, whereas some public TCRs were present in many individuals. In a later analysis, HLA-associated TCR beta chains were found to be more clonally expanded and to have lower generation probabilities than equally common non-associated chains. In a later genetic analysis, a missense DCLRE1C variant was associated with V-gene and J-gene trimming of TCR beta chains, and the association was replicated in an independent cohort. Correlated functional status among segregating V segments might be attributable to linkage disequilibrium, but an unknown experimental factor could not be ruled out. A later analysis found that TCR association rates varied across HLA loci, with DRB1 alleles showing the most associated TCRs and HLA-C alleles the fewest. A further reported finding was that TCR beta sequences accurately predicted the HLA-A and HLA-B alleles for most subjects in the first cohort. The classifier was reported to diagnose cytomegalovirus status with high specificity and sensitivity in both the original cohort and the validation cohort. Because HLA typing was unavailable for some donors at each locus, only the typed subset was used in association tests. The authors suggested that the approach could potentially be extended to other disease states and immunological phenotypes. Broadly in line with IMGT annotations, most TCR beta V segments showed up in productive rearrangements about 90% or about 30% of the time in an earlier analysis of roughly 590 of the donors. The 87-base-pair reads could not distinguish some IMGT-functional V segments, including TRBV6-2 and TRBV6-3, so those segments were excluded.

Library generation was performed with the immunoSEQ multiplex PCR assay. For the multiplex PCR, a mixture combining 60 forward primers for TCR Vbeta segments and 13 reverse primers for TCR Jbeta segments was used. The CDR3 region of rearranged TCR beta genes was amplified from genomic DNA with a multiplex PCR assay. Amplified TCR beta libraries were sequenced as 87-base-pair reads on the Illumina HiSeq System. The study's own analysis went as follows. Across the 666 repertoires, a later analysis counted 60 million to 90 million unique TCR beta chains, around 11 million of which were shared by at least two donors. Raw reads were error-corrected and collapsed into unique sequences by a nearest-neighbor algorithm in which closely related sequences were merged to remove PCR and sequencing errors. Alignment of CDR3 sequences to IMGT reference sequences was used to assign V, D and J gene segments. For a sequence to be retained, a match of at least six nucleotides was required to both a V gene segment and a J gene segment. A rearrangement counted as productive if the CDR3 had no stop codons and remained in frame with V and J, and every other rearrangement counted as non-productive. CDR3 was defined according to IMGT convention as the region running from the second conserved V-encoded cysteine to the conserved J-encoded phenylalanine. Sequences without an unambiguous match to a single V gene segment were excluded from the earlier analysis of about 640 of the donors. In an earlier analysis of 450 to 700 of the donors, V segments were called functional above 56.7% productive rearrangements and were called segregating when the between-donor standard deviation exceeded 5%. A statistical classification framework was built for diagnosing cytomegalovirus status from the catalog of TCR beta chain sequences. In a later analysis, V and J genes were assigned by comparing TCR nucleotide sequences against IMGT/GENE-DB human TR gene sequences. A later analysis assigned CDR3 sequences and most-parsimonious VDJ recombination scenarios with the TCRdist pipeline. In a later analysis, each TCR beta chain was defined by its CDR3 amino acid sequence together with its V-gene family, and reads lacking a unique V-gene family were excluded. As a way to deal with suspected cross-contamination and a sequencing artifact, a later analysis dropped hundreds of nucleotide sequences that were highly shared and had low generation probability. A later analysis calculated a clonal expansion index for each public chain from normalized within-repertoire ranks of inferred template counts. In a later analysis, generation probabilities were computed with a VDJ recombination model fitted to out-of-frame rearrangements, and the resulting probabilities were checked against IGoR. Hypergeometric tests were used in a later analysis to score TCR-TCR, TCR-HLA and TCR-CMV co-occurrence, with a repertoire-size bias correction applied to the TCR pairs. To estimate false discovery rates, a later analysis permuted the HLA or CMV assignments 20 times. In a later analysis, co-occurring TCRs were grouped using DBSCAN, with TCRdist sequence similarity added in when clustering inside HLA-allele-positive subsets. Repertoires with fewer than 30,000 or more than 120,000 public chains, plus five repertoires with anomalous nucleotide sharing, were excluded from co-occurrence clustering. TCRdb retrieved this table from immuneACCESS and kept in-frame rearrangements only. Not all clones are present; in checked studies, unresolved V genes account for under half, and no reason is known for the remainder. V and J calls and clone size are those listed in that table; D and trimming were worked out from the DNA. Here the sample has 100,000 to 150,000 clones; approximately 80% occur a single time. Approximately 3% of the sample lies in the top ten.

In total, approximately 610 healthy bone marrow donors made up the cohort. All cohort members were sampled while nominally healthy, although unrecorded immune exposures were likely present. The donor was CMV seronegative and was included in the group of about 400 seronegative cohort members. Every donor gave a peripheral blood sample, and the peripheral blood mononuclear cells from that sample were used for TCR beta sequencing. The Qiagen DNeasy Blood Extraction Kit was used to extract genomic DNA from the blood cell samples. The CDR3 spans 14 residues, from the cysteine through the phenylalanine. CDR3 DNA only is kept here, 42 bases in frame from base 1. The germline V gene sets CDR1 to MNHNS and CDR2 to SASEGT. From V the trimming removes 4 bases and from J it removes 3 bases, while the gene matches leave 3 bases of the junction unaccounted for.

The receptor was isolated from a boy aged 2 to 10 in good health and CMV-seronegative. Input material: PBMCs. The sequence joins TRBV6-1 to TRBJ1-5; 7 central nucleotides agree with TRBD1. The CDR3 sequence is CASSGDRVNQPQHF. The base sequence is TGTGCCAGCAGTGGAGACAGGGTCAATCAGCCCCAGCATTTT.